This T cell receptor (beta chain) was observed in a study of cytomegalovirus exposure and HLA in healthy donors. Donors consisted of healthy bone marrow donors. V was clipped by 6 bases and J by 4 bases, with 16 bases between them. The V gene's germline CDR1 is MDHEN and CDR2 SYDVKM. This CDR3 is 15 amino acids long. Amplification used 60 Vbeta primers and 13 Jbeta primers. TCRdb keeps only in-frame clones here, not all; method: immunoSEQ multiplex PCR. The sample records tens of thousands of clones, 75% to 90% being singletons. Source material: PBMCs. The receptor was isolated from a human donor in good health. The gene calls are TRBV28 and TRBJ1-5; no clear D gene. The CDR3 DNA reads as TGTGCCAGCAGCCCAACCGGCGGTTTGAATCAGCCCCAGCATTTT. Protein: CASSPTGGLNQPQHF.